Below, 4 T cell receptor beta chains from the same sample are listed, as sequenced in a study of low-dose radiotherapy and immunotherapy resistance in tumors. Covering alpha and beta chains, TRAV- and TRBV-specific primers were used for the first-strand cDNA. It was with a constant-region primer and a V-primer adapter that TCRs were amplified over roughly 19 PCR cycles. TCRdb re-called the reads with MiXCR, one entry per CDR3 protein. The table lists 40,000 or so distinct CDR3 sequences, 25% to 30% of them singletons. Time point of the sample: after trial treatment. Sample treatment: LDRT plus nivolumab, ipilimumab, low-dose cyclophosphamide and aspirin (RACIN trial). Source: PBMCs, taken after low-dose radiotherapy plus immunotherapy. The receptors were sampled from a male donor with prostate cancer.

This clonotype appeared many times. The rearrangement uses TRBV14 and TRBJ1-1; D uncertain. This CDR3 is 14 amino acids long. Trimming left V 1 base short and J 11 bases short, with 17 bases between. Germline V CDR1 and CDR2: SGHDN, FVKESK. In nucleotides, the CDR3 is TGTGCCAGCAGCCAAGCCTACATGGGCAAGGAGGCTTTCTTT. Translating gives CASSQAYMGKEAFF.

About this clonotype itself: A single base is all that separates this from a far larger clone, so a read error is likely. The V gene is TRBV5-4, the J gene TRBJ2-1, with D possibly being TRBD1 (6 bases). The germline V gene encodes CDR1 SGHNT and CDR2 YYREEE (reference sequence). CDR3 length equals 15 residues. Trimming stripped 4 bases from V and 10 bases from J, with 21 bases between. In DNA, the CDR3 is TGTGCCAGCAGCCCCTCTCGACAGGACTCCTACGAGCAGTTCTTC. Encoded protein: CASSPSRQDSYEQFF.

The rearrangement uses TRBV12-3 or TRBV12-4 and TRBJ2-7; D unresolved. V shed 5 bases and J shed 3 bases, with 17 bases lying between them. This CDR3 region has 15 residues. The CDR3 is CASSLGLSLVYEQYF. The CDR3 coding sequence is TGTGCCAGCAGTCTTGGATTATCCCTCGTCTACGAGCAGTACTTC.

As to this clonotype: Given a far larger clone just one base away, this is likely a sequencing read error. The J gene is TRBJ2-7, the V gene TRBV5-4; 12 positions match TRBD2. V dropped 1 base and J dropped 7; count of bases not matched to a gene: 6. This CDR3 comprises 15 residues. Germline CDR1 reads SGHNT; CDR2 reads YYREEE (reference sequence). The CDR3 sequence is CASSLTSGGYNEQYF. CDR3 in DNA: TGTGCCAGCAGCTTGACTAGCGGGGGGTACAATGAGCAGTACTTC.